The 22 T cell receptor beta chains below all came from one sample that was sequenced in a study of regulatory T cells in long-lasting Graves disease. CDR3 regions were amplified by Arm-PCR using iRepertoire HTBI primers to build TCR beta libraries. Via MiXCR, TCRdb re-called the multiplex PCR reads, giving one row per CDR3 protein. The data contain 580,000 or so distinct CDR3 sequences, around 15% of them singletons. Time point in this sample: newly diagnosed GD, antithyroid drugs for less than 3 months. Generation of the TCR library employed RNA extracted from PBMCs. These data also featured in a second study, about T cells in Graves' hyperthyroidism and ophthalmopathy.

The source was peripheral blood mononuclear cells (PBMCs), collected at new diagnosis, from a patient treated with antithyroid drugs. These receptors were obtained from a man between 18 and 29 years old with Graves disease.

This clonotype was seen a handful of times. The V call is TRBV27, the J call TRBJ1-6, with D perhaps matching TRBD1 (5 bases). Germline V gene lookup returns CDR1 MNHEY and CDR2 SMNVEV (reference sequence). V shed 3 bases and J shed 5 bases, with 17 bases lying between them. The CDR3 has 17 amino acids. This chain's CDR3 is CASSFRPRARDNSPLHF. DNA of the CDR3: TGTGCCAGCAGTTTTAGGCCCAGGGCCCGGGATAATTCACCCCTCCACTTT.

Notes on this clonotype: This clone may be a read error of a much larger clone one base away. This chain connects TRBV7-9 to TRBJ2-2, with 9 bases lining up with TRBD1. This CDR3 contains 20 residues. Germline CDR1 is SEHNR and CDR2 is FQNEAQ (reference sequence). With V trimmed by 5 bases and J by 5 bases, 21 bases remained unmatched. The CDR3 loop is CASSRNRLPPDRGETGELFF. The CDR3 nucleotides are TGTGCCAGCAGCCGAAACCGGCTACCTCCGGACAGGGGAGAAACCGGGGAGCTGTTTTTT.

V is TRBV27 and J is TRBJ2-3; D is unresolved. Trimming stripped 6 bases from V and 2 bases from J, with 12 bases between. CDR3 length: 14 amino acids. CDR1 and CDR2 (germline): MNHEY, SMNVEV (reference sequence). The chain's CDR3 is CASSPIPPTDTQYF. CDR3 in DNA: TGTGCCAGCAGCCCCATCCCTCCCACAGATACGCAGTATTTT.

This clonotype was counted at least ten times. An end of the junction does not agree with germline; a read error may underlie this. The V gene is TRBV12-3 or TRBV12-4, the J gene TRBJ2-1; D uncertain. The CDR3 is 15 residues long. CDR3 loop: CASSLDSGSYNEQFF. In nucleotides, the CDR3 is TGTGCCAGCAGCTTAGATTCCGGCTCCTACAATGAGCAGTTCTTC.

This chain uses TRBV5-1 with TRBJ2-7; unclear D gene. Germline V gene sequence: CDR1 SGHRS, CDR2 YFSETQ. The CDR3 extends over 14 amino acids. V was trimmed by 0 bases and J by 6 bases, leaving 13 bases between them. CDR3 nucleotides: TGCGCCAGCAGCTTGGCTGGCCCATCGGCCGAGCAGTACTTC. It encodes CASSLAGPSAEQYF. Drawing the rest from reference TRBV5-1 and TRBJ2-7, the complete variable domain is KAGVTQTPRYLIKTRGQQVTLSCSPISGHRSVSWYQQTPGQGLQFLFEYFSETQRNKGNFPGRFSGRQFSNSRSEMNVSTLELGDSALYLCASSLAGPSAEQYFGPGTRLTVT.

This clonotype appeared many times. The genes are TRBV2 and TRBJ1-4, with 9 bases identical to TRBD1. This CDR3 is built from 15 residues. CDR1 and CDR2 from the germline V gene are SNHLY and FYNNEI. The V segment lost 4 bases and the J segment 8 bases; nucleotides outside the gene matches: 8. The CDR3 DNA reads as TGTGCCAGCAGTGCACGGGACAGGGTTAACGAAAAACTGTTTTTT. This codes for CASSARDRVNEKLFF. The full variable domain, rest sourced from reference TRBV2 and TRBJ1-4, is EPEVTQTPSHQVTQMGQEVILRCVPISNHLYFYWYRQILGQKVEFLVSFYNNEISEKSEIFDDQFSVERPDGSNFTLKIRSTKLEDSAMYFCASSARDRVNEKLFFGSGTQLSVL.

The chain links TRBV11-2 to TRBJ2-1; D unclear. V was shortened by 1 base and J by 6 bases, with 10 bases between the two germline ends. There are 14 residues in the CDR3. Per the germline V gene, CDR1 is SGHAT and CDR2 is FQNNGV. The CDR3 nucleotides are TGTGCCAGCAGCTTAGGAACTGAGGTCAATGAGCAGTTCTTC. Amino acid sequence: CASSLGTEVNEQFF.

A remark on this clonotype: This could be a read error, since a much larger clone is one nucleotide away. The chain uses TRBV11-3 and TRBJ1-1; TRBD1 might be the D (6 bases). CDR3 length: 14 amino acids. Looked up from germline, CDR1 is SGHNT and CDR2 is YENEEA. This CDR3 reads CANSQQGGRTEAFF. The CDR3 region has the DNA TGTGCCAACAGCCAACAGGGTGGTAGGACTGAAGCTTTCTTT.

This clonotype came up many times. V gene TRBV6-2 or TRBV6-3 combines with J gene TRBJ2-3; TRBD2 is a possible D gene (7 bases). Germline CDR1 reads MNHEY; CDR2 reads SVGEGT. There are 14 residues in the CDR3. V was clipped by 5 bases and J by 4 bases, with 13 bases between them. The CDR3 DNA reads TGTGCCAGCAGTGAAGGCGGGGGCGCAGATACGCAGTATTTT. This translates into CASSEGGGADTQYF.

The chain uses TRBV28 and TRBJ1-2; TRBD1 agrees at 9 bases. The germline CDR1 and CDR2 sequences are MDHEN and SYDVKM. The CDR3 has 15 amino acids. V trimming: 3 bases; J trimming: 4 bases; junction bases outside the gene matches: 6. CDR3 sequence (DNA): TGTGCCAGCAGTTTCGGGACAGGGATTCGCTATGGCTACACCTTC. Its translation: CASSFGTGIRYGYTF.

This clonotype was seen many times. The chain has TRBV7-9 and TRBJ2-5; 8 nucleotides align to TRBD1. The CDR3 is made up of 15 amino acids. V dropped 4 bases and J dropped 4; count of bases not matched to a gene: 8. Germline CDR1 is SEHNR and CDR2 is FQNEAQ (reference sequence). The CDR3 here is CASSSKTGGRETQYF. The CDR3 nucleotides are TGTGCCAGCAGCTCCAAAACAGGGGGGAGAGAGACCCAGTACTTC.

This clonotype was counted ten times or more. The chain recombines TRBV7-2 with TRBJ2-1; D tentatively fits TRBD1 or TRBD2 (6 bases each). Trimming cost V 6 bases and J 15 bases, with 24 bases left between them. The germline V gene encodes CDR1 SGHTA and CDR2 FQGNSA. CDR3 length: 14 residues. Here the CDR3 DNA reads TGTGCCAGCAGTACGGGGGCAGGTTCCCTCACTTGGTTCTTC. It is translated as CASSTGAGSLTWFF.

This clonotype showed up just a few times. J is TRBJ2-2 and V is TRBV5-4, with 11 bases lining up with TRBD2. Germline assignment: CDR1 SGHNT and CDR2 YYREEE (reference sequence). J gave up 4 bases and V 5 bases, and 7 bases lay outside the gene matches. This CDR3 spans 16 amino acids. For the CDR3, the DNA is TGTGCCAGCAGTTACCGACTAGCGGGGTCCACCGGGGAGCTGTTTTTT. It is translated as CASSYRLAGSTGELFF.

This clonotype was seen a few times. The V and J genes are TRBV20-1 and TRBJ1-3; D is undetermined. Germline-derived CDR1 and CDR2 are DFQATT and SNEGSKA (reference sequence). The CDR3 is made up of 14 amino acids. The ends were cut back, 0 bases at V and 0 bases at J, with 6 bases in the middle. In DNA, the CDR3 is TGCAGTGCTAGAGACAGGCGCTCTGGAAACACCATATATTTT. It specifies CSARDRRSGNTIYF.

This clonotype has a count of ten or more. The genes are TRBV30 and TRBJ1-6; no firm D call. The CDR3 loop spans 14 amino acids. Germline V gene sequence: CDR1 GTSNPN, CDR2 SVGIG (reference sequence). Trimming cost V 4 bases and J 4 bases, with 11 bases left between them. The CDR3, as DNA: TGTGCCTGGATGATGGGGAGTTATAATTCACCCCTCCACTTT. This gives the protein CAWMMGSYNSPLHF.

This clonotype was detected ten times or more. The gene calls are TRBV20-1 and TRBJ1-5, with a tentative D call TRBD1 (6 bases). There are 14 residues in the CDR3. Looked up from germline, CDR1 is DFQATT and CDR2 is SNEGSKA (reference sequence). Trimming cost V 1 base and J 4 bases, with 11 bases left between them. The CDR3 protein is CSARGGLGNQPQHF. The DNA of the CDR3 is TGCAGTGCTAGAGGGGGGCTGGGAAATCAGCCCCAGCATTTT.

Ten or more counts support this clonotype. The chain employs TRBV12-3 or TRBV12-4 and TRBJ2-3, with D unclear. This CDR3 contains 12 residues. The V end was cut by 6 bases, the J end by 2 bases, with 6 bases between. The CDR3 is CASRAPTDTQYF. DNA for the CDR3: TGTGCCAGCAGGGCACCCACAGATACGCAGTATTTT.

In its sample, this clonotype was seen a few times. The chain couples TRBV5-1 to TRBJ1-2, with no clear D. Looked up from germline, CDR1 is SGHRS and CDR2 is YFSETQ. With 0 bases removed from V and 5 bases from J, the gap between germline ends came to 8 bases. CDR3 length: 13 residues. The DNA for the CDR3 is TGCGCCAGCAGCTTGGCAACAGAATATGGCTACACCTTC. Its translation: CASSLATEYGYTF.

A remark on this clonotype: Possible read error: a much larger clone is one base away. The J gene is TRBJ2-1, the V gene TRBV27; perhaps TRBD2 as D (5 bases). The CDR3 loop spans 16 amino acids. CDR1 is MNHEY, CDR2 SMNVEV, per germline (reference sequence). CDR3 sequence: CASSLGKGRNYNEQLF. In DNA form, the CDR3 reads TGTGCCAGCAGTTTAGGCAAAGGGAGAAATTACAATGAGCAGCTCTTC.

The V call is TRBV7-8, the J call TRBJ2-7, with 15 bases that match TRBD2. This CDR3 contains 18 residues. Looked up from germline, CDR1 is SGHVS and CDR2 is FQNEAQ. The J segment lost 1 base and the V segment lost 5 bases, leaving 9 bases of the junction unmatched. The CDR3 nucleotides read TGTGCCAGCAGCGACAGCTGGACTAGCGGGAGGGTGTCCTACGAGCAGTACTTC. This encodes CASSDSWTSGRVSYEQYF.

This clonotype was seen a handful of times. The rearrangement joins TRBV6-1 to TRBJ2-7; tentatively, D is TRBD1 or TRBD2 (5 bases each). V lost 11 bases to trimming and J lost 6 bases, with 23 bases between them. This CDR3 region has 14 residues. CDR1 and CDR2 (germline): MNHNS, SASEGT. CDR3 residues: CAASAGTPNREQYF. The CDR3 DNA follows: TGTGCCGCCTCCGCTGGGACCCCCAATCGCGAGCAGTACTTC.

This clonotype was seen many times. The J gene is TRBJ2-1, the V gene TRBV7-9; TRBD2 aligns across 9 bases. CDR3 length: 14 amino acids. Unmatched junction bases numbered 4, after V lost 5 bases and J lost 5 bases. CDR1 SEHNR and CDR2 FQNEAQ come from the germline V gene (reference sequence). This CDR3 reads CASSERLADNEQFF. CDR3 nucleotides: TGTGCCAGCAGCGAGAGACTAGCGGACAATGAGCAGTTCTTC.